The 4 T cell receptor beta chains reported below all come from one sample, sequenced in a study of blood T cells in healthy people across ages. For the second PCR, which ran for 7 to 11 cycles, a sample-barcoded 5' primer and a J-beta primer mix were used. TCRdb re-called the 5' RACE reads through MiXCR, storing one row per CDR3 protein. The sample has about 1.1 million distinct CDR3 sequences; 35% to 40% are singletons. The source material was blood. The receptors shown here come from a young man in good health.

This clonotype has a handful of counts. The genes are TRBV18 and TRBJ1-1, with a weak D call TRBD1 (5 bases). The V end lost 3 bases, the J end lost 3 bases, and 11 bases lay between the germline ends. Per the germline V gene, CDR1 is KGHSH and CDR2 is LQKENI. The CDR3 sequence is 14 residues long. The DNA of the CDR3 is TGTGCCAGCTCACCGGCCCCGGGGGACACTGAAGCTTTCTTT. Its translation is CASSPAPGDTEAFF.

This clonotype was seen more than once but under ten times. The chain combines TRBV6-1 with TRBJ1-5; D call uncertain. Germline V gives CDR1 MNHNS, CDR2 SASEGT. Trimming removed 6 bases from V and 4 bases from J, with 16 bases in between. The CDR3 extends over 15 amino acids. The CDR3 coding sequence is TGTGCCAGCAGGTGGCGAAGGTATGAGAATCAGCCCCAGCATTTT. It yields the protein CASRWRRYENQPQHF.

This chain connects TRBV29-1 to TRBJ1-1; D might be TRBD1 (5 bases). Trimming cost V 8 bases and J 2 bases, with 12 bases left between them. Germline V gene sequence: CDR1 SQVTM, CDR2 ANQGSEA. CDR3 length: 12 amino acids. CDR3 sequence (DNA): TGCAGCTCCGGGGACGGAAACACTGAAGCTTTCTTT. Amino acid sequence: CSSGDGNTEAFF.

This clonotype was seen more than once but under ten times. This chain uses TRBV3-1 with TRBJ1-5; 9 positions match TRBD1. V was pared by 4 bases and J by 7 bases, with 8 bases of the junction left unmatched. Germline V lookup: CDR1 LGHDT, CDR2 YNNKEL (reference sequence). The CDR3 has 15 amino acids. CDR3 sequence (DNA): TGTGCCAGCAGCCGGGGACAGGGTACTTACCAGCCCCAGCATTTT. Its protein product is CASSRGQGTYQPQHF.